This TCR beta chain was retrieved from a study of T cell responses to AZD1222 COVID-19 vaccine. Overall study results and limits: Baseline seropositives among AZD1222 recipients totaled only five or six. Targeting of unmutated variant regions was reportedly seen in nearly half of spike-specific TCRs.

The germline V gene has CDR1 SGDLS and CDR2 YYNGEE. The CDR3 sequence is 17 residues long. The germline V and J ends were trimmed by 0 bases and 6 bases, with 19 bases remaining between them. A note on this clone: As yet, its antigen is unknown.

Generated by immunoSEQ multiplex PCR, the TCRdb table keeps only in-frame clones and is missing some. The data show around 140,000 clones, over 90% seen once. The sequence was collected from an adult in good health. The sample in question was peripheral blood, obtained on day 0 of AZD1222 vaccination. The chain employs TRBV9 and TRBJ2-1; maybe TRBD2 (5 bases). CDR3: CASSVELESYLGNEQFF. The CDR3 nucleotides read TGTGCCAGCAGCGTAGAACTAGAGTCGTACTTGGGCAATGAGCAGTTCTTC.